One and the same sample provided the 11 T cell receptor beta chains below, sequenced in a study of control samples from healthy donors and cancer patients. Generated by immunoSEQ multiplex PCR, the TCRdb table keeps only in-frame clones and is missing some. The table lists about 55,000 clones, roughly 90% of them singletons, with around 3.8% in the top ten. Sequenced material: blood. The receptors were gathered from a man between 45 and 60 years old in good health.

The sample holds a few counts of this clone. The V gene is TRBV6-6, the J gene TRBJ2-1; TRBD2 matches at 11 bases. Germline V lookup: CDR1 MNHNY, CDR2 SVGAGI (reference sequence). The CDR3 is 16 amino acids. The V gene end was trimmed by 2 bases and the J gene end by 4 bases; junction bases not matched to a gene: 4. CDR3 residues: CASSYPGLAVYNEQFF. Here the CDR3 DNA reads TGTGCCAGCAGTTACCCGGGACTAGCGGTATACAATGAGCAGTTCTTC.

V usage is TRBV3-1 (or the pseudogene TRBV3-2) and J usage is TRBJ1-2; D not certain. Germline CDR1 is LGHDT and CDR2 is YNNKEL (reference sequence). V dropped 3 bases and J dropped 8 bases, with 16 bases sitting between them. The CDR3 is 14 residues long. In DNA form, the CDR3 reads TGTGCCAGCAGCCAGGACCAGGCCTCTAGCGGCTACACCTTC. This codes for CASSQDQASSGYTF.

V and J are TRBV21-1 and TRBJ2-3; TRBD2 is taken as the D call from the table, unchecked against the DNA. TRBV21-1 is described as a pseudogene. This CDR3 comprises 18 residues. The CDR3 sequence: CASSGRGTSGRSTDTQYF. In nucleotides, the CDR3 is TGTGCCAGCTCCGGACGAGGGACTAGCGGGAGGAGCACAGATACGCAGTATTTT.

The chain couples TRBV5-1 to TRBJ1-4; the D gene is possibly TRBD1 (5 bases). The CDR3 extends over 14 amino acids. Trimming stripped 0 bases from V and 6 bases from J, with 9 bases between. From germline, CDR1 is SGHRS and CDR2 YFSETQ. The CDR3 region is CASSLAGPDEKLFF. CDR3 DNA sequence: TGCGCCAGCAGCTTGGCAGGGCCGGATGAAAAACTGTTTTTT.

The J gene is TRBJ2-7, the V gene TRBV9; perhaps TRBD2 as D (7 bases). The CDR3 runs to 15 residues. CDR1 SGDLS and CDR2 YYNGEE come from the germline V gene. V lost 3 bases, J lost 2 bases, and 15 bases lay in between. The CDR3 here is CASSGGEGHTYEQYF. CDR3 coding DNA: TGTGCCAGCAGCGGAGGGGAGGGACATACCTACGAGCAGTACTTC.

The chain links TRBV19 to TRBJ1-5, with 8 bases identical to TRBD1. The trim removed 10 bases at V and 1 base at J, leaving 6 bases unmatched. Germline V gives CDR1 LNHDA, CDR2 SQIVND (reference sequence). The CDR3 is 14 residues long. The CDR3 DNA is TGTGCCACAGGGGGCGGGTTGAGCAATCAGCCCCAGCATTTT. Its protein product is CATGGGLSNQPQHF.

The chain combines TRBV6-1 with TRBJ2-1; D is unclear. Germline assignment: CDR1 MNHNS and CDR2 SASEGT. Deletions cut 1 base from V and 1 base from J, with 11 bases between. The CDR3 covers 16 residues. CDR3 nucleotide sequence: TGTGCCAGCAGTGAAGGTATAGGTTTATCCTACAATGAGCAGTTCTTC. It encodes CASSEGIGLSYNEQFF.

This clone was observed a few times. This chain connects TRBV2 to TRBJ2-1; D might be TRBD1 (5 bases). Germline loops: CDR1 SNHLY, CDR2 FYNNEI. Trimming stripped 7 bases from V and 4 bases from J, with 11 bases between. This CDR3 has 13 amino acids. CDR3 in amino acids: CASTPQGYNEQFF. The CDR3 DNA sequence: TGTGCCAGCACCCCTCAGGGATACAATGAGCAGTTCTTC.

The gene calls are TRBV9 and TRBJ2-1, with a possible D match to TRBD1 (6 bases). This CDR3 comprises 15 residues. Germline CDR1 is SGDLS and CDR2 is YYNGEE. With 0 bases removed from V and 4 bases from J, the gap between germline ends came to 11 bases. CDR3 loop: CASSVAQGLYNEQFF. The CDR3 DNA reads TGTGCCAGCAGCGTAGCACAGGGCCTTTACAATGAGCAGTTCTTC.

The chain recombines TRBV28 with TRBJ1-5; D is uncertain. The ends were cut back, 7 bases at V and 5 bases at J, with 9 bases in the middle. Per the germline V gene, CDR1 is MDHEN and CDR2 is SYDVKM. CDR3 size: 12 residues. CDR3 sequence (DNA): TGTGCCAGCACTGACCCCCATCAGCCCCAGCATTTT. The encoded protein is CASTDPHQPQHF.

This sequence joins TRBV19 and TRBJ2-1, with D perhaps matching TRBD2 (6 bases). The CDR3 has 14 residues. The germline V gene encodes CDR1 LNHDA and CDR2 SQIVND (reference sequence). V gave up 3 bases and J gave up 8 bases, with 14 bases separating them. The CDR3 spells CASSIGAGFYEQFF. CDR3 in DNA: TGTGCCAGTAGTATCGGGGCGGGATTCTATGAGCAGTTCTTC.